The rows below give T cell receptor beta chains drawn from one sample of a study of molecular identifiers for immune sequencing clone quantification. Each CDR3 protein gets one entry after TCRdb re-called the PCR reads with MiXCR. In the table there are over 35,000 distinct CDR3 sequences, under 20% of which are singletons. Sequenced sample: naive CD8+ T cells from blood, with Jurkat cell RNA spiked in. The receptor source for this set is a human donor in good health. Some libraries in this study had Jurkat cell RNA spiked in. The CDR3 runs from the conserved cysteine through the conserved F or W. The order of the fields is clone size, J gene, V gene, D gene, CDR3 protein, CDR3 DNA. D genes are given only for firm matches. Size is stated for part of the rows, as once, few or many counts, or as a class when the clone is expanded.

few,TRBJ2-1,TRBV2,NA,CASSEDRLTHSYNEQFF,TGTGCCAGCAGTGAGGATAGACTCACCCACTCCTACAATGAGCAGTTCTTC
many,TRBJ2-7,TRBV7-9,NA,CASSLAPSSSHEQYF,TGTGCCAGCAGCTTAGCGCCTAGCTCATCCCACGAGCAGTACTTC
many,TRBJ1-5,TRBV10-3,NA,CAISDEGLISQPQHF,TGTGCCATCAGTGATGAGGGGCTGATTAGTCAGCCCCAGCATTTT
many,TRBJ2-5,TRBV7-2,TRBD2,CASSQRPLAGGRDQETQYF,TGTGCCAGCAGCCAAAGACCACTAGCGGGAGGGCGCGACCAAGAGACCCAGTACTTC
few,TRBJ2-1,TRBV5-6,NA,CASSFITGFPYNEQFF,TGTGCCAGCAGCTTCATCACAGGGTTCCCCTACAATGAGCAGTTCTTC
many,TRBJ2-1,TRBV4-2,NA,CASSPLGLDEQFF,TGTGCCAGCAGCCCCCTGGGGCTCGATGAGCAGTTCTTC
many,TRBJ2-7,TRBV6-2/TRBV6-3,NA,CASRKNGQSLRSYEQYF,TGTGCCAGCAGAAAAAACGGACAGTCATTAAGATCCTACGAGCAGTACTTC
NA,TRBJ1-5,TRBV7-8,TRBD1,CASSYTGGGGNQPQHF,TGTGCCAGCAGCTACACAGGGGGCGGCGGCAATCAGCCCCAGCATTTT
many,TRBJ2-2,TRBV6-2/TRBV6-3,TRBD2,CASSYPERGGLFF,TGTGCCAGCAGTTACCCCGAACGCGGGGGGCTGTTTTTT
many,TRBJ1-5,TRBV12-3/TRBV12-4,TRBD1,CASSSRGRDNQPQHF,TGTGCCAGCAGCTCCAGGGGGAGAGACAATCAGCCCCAGCATTTT
few,TRBJ1-2,TRBV7-6,NA,CTSSLVQAYGYTF,TGTACCAGCAGCTTAGTACAGGCCTATGGCTACACCTTC
many,TRBJ2-5,TRBV27,NA,CASSRWGQQETQYF,TGTGCCAGCAGTCGATGGGGACAACAAGAGACCCAGTACTTC
many,TRBJ2-7,TRBV6-2/TRBV6-3,NA,CASSSVNPYYEQYF,TGTGCCAGCAGTTCGGTAAATCCCTACTACGAGCAGTACTTC
few,TRBJ2-7,TRBV27,NA,CASSLLQVPSYEQYF,TGTGCCAGCAGTTTATTGCAGGTCCCATCCTACGAGCAGTACTTC
many,TRBJ1-2,TRBV5-8,NA,CASSVDPTHNYGYTF,TGTGCCAGCAGCGTGGACCCAACCCATAACTATGGCTACACCTTC
many,TRBJ2-1,TRBV28,TRBD2,CASSLLAGARNEQFF,TGTGCCAGCAGTTTATTGGCGGGAGCTCGTAATGAGCAGTTCTTC
many,TRBJ2-1,TRBV9,NA,CASSETGVRQFF,TGTGCCAGCAGCGAAACGGGAGTTCGGCAGTTCTTC
many,TRBJ2-7,TRBV6-2/TRBV6-3,NA,CASRRTDSYEQYF,TGTGCCAGCCGCCGGACGGACTCCTACGAGCAGTACTTC
NA,TRBJ1-5,TRBV15,TRBD1,CATRGQGASQPQHF,TGTGCCACCCGGGGACAGGGGGCGAGTCAGCCCCAGCATTTT
NA,TRBJ2-1,TRBV7-9,NA,CASSHPEPESSYNEQFF,TGTGCCAGCAGCCACCCCGAGCCGGAGAGCTCCTACAATGAGCAGTTCTTC
many,TRBJ1-2,TRBV19,NA,CASSLTLQGRYGYTF,TGTGCCAGTAGTCTCACCCTGCAGGGACGCTATGGCTACACCTTC
NA,TRBJ2-2,TRBV28,TRBD2,CASNLGRGVTGELFF,TGTGCCAGCAACCTCGGGAGGGGTGTCACCGGGGAGCTGTTTTTT
many,TRBJ2-5,TRBV11-2,TRBD2,CASSVGTSARQETQYF,TGTGCCAGCAGCGTCGGGACTAGCGCCCGCCAAGAGACCCAGTACTTC
few,TRBJ2-7,TRBV4-3,TRBD1,CASSQQTGISYEQYF,TGCGCCAGCAGCCAACAGACAGGGATCTCCTACGAGCAGTACTTC
many,TRBJ1-1,TRBV7-9,NA,CASSLPLQSERGAFF,TGTGCCAGCAGCTTACCTTTACAGAGTGAGAGGGGTGCTTTCTTT
NA,TRBJ1-1,TRBV27,NA,CASSLGAALNTEAFF,TGTGCCAGCAGTTTAGGGGCAGCCTTGAACACTGAAGCTTTCTTT
many,TRBJ2-7,TRBV7-9,NA,CASSSLAEGGYEQYF,TGTGCCAGCAGCTCTCTGGCGGAGGGGGGCTACGAGCAGTACTTC
once,TRBJ1-4,TRBV7-9,NA,CASSRIRGGATNEKLFF,TGTGCCAGCAGCCGGATAAGGGGGGGGGCAACTAATGAAAAACTGTTTTTT
many,TRBJ2-5,TRBV4-3,NA,CASSQDDRVETQYF,TGCGCCAGCAGCCAAGATGATAGGGTAGAGACCCAGTACTTC
NA,TRBJ1-5,TRBV28,TRBD1,CASSSGTEGNQPQHF,TGTGCCAGCAGTTCCGGGACAGAAGGCAATCAGCCCCAGCATTTT
many,TRBJ2-7,TRBV14,NA,CASSHTLGGPYEQYF,TGTGCCAGCAGCCATACCCTTGGGGGGCCCTACGAGCAGTACTTC
NA,TRBJ2-5,TRBV5-1,NA,CANNEPTVLSETQYF,TGCGCCAACAACGAACCGACTGTTTTGTCGGAGACCCAGTACTTC
many,TRBJ1-1,TRBV29-1,NA,CSVDGAGTEAFF,TGCAGCGTTGATGGGGCTGGCACTGAAGCTTTCTTT
many,TRBJ2-7,TRBV12-3/TRBV12-4,TRBD1,CASRPNTGQGYEQYF,TGTGCCAGCAGGCCCAATACGGGACAGGGCTACGAGCAGTACTTC
many,TRBJ2-1,TRBV7-2,TRBD1,CASSTLGTDNEQFF,TGTGCCAGCTCTACCCTGGGGACAGACAATGAGCAGTTCTTC
few,TRBJ2-7,TRBV15,NA,CATSRRGPTAGRTYEQYF,TGTGCCACCAGCAGAAGAGGACCAACCGCAGGGAGAACCTACGAGCAGTACTTC
many,TRBJ2-3,TRBV20-1,TRBD2,CSATQREGRDTQYF,TGCAGTGCTACCCAGCGGGAGGGCCGGGATACGCAGTATTTT
medium-sized,TRBJ2-5,TRBV20-1,TRBD1,CSASKRSGQGYGETQYF,TGCAGTGCTAGCAAACGTTCGGGACAGGGGTATGGGGAGACCCAGTACTTC
many,TRBJ1-5,TRBV12-3/TRBV12-4,NA,CASSFHSTESYSNQPQHF,TGTGCCAGCAGTTTCCACAGCACCGAGAGTTATAGCAATCAGCCCCAGCATTTT
many,TRBJ2-7,TRBV28,TRBD2,CASSLRLAGEGYEQYF,TGTGCCAGCAGTTTAAGGCTAGCGGGAGAAGGCTACGAGCAGTACTTC
many,TRBJ2-1,TRBV7-9,NA,CASSLGRGAASSYNEQFF,TGTGCCAGCAGCTTAGGCCGGGGCGCGGCCAGCTCCTACAATGAGCAGTTCTTC
many,TRBJ2-3,TRBV6-2/TRBV6-3,TRBD2,CASTAAGGTDTQYF,TGTGCCAGCACCGCTGCCGGGGGGACAGATACGCAGTATTTT
many,TRBJ2-1,TRBV6-5,NA,CASSYFPGGSNEQFF,TGTGCCAGCAGTTACTTCCCAGGGGGGAGCAATGAGCAGTTCTTC
NA,TRBJ2-1,TRBV28,NA,CASSRDSEIKDEQFF,TGTGCCAGCAGTCGCGACAGCGAGATTAAAGATGAGCAGTTCTTC